The clone carrying this T cell receptor (beta chain) was counted only a few times. The record originates from a study of cytomegalovirus exposure and HLA in healthy donors. The CDR3 length is 11 residues. Trimming cost V 0 bases and J 7 bases, with 7 bases left between them. Germline V gene sequence: CDR1 GTSNPN, CDR2 SVGIG (reference sequence). It was with 60 Vbeta and 13 Jbeta primers that the PCR ran. Only in-frame clones appear in the TCRdb table, and some are missing; sequencing was by immunoSEQ multiplex PCR. The data contain 110,000 to 150,000 clones, almost 85% of them singletons. The J gene is TRBJ2-7, the V gene TRBV30, with D possibly being TRBD2 (5 bases). Sequencing input: PBMCs. This clonotype was sampled from a woman aged 60-70 years in good health and CMV-seropositive. This CDR3 is CAWSVRGEQYF. Here the CDR3 DNA reads TGTGCCTGGAGTGTACGGGGAGAGCAGTACTTC.